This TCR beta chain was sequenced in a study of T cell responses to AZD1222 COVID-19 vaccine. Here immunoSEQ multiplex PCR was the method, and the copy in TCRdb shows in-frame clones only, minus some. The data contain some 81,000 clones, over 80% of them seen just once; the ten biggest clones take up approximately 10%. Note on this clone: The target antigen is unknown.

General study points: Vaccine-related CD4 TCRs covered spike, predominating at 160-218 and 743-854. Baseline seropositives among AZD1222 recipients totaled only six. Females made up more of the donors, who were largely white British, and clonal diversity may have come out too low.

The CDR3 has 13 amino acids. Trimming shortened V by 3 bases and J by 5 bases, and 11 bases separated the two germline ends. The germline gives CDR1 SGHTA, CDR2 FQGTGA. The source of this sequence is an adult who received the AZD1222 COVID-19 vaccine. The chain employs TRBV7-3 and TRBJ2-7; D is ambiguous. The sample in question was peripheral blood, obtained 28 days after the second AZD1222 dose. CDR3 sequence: CASSFGPGDEQYF. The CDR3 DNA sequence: TGTGCCAGCAGCTTTGGACCCGGAGACGAGCAGTACTTC.